The entry that follows covers one T cell receptor beta chain sequence. Its antigen remains unknown. Assay: immunoSEQ multiplex PCR; the TCRdb copy retains only in-frame clones and omits some. The sample has some 38,000 clones, 92% seen once. Trimming removed 3 bases from V and 8 bases from J; junction bases left unmatched: 19. Germline V gives CDR1 SGDLS, CDR2 YYNGEE. CDR3 length: 19 residues. The source of the sample is a study of OX40 agonist ivuxolimab in advanced cancers. Study overall: Every 2 weeks, patients received ivuxolimab intravenously, dosed at 0.01 to 10 mg/kg.

Patients were ineligible given autoimmune disease history or systemic immunosuppression. Study-level points and caveats: Fewer expanded clones were found on average in CD4+ than in CD8+ T cells.

The sample here was CD4+ or CD8+ T cells sorted from blood, taken in a trial of the OX40 agonist ivuxolimab. The sequence was obtained from an adult with an advanced solid tumor such as melanoma, head and neck, liver or kidney cancer. The J gene is TRBJ2-1, the V gene TRBV9; 11 nucleotides agree with TRBD2. The CDR3 loop reads CASSATPTFSGRASDEQFF. CDR3 coding DNA: TGTGCCAGCAGCGCCACCCCAACCTTTAGCGGGAGGGCCAGCGATGAGCAGTTCTTC.